The 5 T cell receptor beta chains reported below all come from one sample, sequenced in a study of cytomegalovirus exposure and HLA in healthy donors. The method was immunoSEQ multiplex PCR; TCRdb's version includes in-frame clones alone and lacks a portion of them. The sample holds about 110,000 clones, 70% to 85% seen once. The sequenced sample consisted of PBMCs. Receptor source: a woman between 18 and 29 years old in good health and CMV-seronegative.

This sequence joins TRBV6-1 and TRBJ2-7, with TRBD1 identical over 9 bases. J was trimmed by 4 bases and V by 6 bases; bases with no gene match: 7. This CDR3 comprises 14 residues. Germline CDR1 reads MNHNS; CDR2 reads SASEGT. In nucleotides, the CDR3 is TGTGCCAGCAGGGAAACAGGGGGCGCATACGAGCAGTACTTC. Protein sequence: CASRETGGAYEQYF.

The table lists this clone with a count of one. V and J are TRBV6-1 and TRBJ2-5; D unclear. CDR3 size: 14 residues. Looked up from germline, CDR1 is MNHNS and CDR2 is SASEGT. Trimming cost V 1 base and J 4 bases, with 10 bases left between them. In DNA form, the CDR3 reads TGTGCCAGCAGTGAAGGTTATCTCGGAGAGACCCAGTACTTC. It specifies CASSEGYLGETQYF.

The chain combines TRBV2 with TRBJ2-2, with D uncertain. The germline V and J ends were trimmed by 2 bases and 2 bases, with 6 bases remaining between them. The CDR3 runs 14 residues. Germline CDR1 and CDR2: SNHLY and FYNNEI. The CDR3 protein is CASSERVNTGELFF. CDR3 in DNA: TGTGCCAGCAGTGAAAGAGTTAACACCGGGGAGCTGTTTTTT.

The rearrangement uses TRBV6-1 and TRBJ2-1; D is perhaps TRBD1 (5 bases). V dropped 6 bases and J dropped 2 bases, with 11 bases sitting between them. CDR3 size: 14 residues. The germline CDR1 and CDR2 sequences are MNHNS and SASEGT. The CDR3 here is CASRYRTTYNEQFF. In DNA, the CDR3 is TGTGCCAGCAGATATCGGACAACCTACAATGAGCAGTTCTTC.

The J gene is TRBJ2-2, the V gene TRBV27; no reliable D call. Germline-derived CDR1 and CDR2 are MNHEY and SMNVEV (reference sequence). The germline V and J ends were trimmed by 5 bases and 6 bases, with 13 bases remaining between them. This CDR3 spans 14 amino acids. CDR3 residues: CASSLYHKSGELFF. Written as DNA, the CDR3 is TGTGCCAGCAGTCTCTACCATAAATCCGGGGAGCTGTTTTTT.